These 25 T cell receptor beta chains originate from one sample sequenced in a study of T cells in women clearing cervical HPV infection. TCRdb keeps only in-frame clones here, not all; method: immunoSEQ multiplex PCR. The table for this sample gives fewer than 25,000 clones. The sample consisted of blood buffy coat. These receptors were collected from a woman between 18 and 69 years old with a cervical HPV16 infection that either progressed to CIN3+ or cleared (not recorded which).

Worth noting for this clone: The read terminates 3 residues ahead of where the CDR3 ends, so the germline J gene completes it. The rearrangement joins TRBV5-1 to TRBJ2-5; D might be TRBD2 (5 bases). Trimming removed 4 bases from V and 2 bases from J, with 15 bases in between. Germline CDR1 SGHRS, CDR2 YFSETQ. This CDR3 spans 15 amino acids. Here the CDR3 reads CASSPRGAEQETQYF. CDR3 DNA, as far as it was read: TGCGCCAGCAGCCCCCGGGGAGCGGAACAAGAGACC.

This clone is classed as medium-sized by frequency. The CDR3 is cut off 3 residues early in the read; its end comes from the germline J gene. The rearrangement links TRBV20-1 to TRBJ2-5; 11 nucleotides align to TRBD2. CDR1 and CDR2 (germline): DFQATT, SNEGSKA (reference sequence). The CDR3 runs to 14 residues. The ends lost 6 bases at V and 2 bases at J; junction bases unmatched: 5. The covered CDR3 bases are TGCAGTGCAGCACTAGCGGGGGAACAAGAGACC. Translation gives CSAALAGEQET. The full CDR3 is CSAALAGEQETQYF.

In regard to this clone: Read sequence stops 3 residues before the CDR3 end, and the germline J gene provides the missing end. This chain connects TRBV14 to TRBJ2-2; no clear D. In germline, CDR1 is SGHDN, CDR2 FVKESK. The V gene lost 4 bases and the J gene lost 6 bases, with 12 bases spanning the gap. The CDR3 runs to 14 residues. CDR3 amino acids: CASSLLHMAGELFF. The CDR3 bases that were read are TGTGCCAGCAGCCTCCTTCACATGGCCGGGGAG.

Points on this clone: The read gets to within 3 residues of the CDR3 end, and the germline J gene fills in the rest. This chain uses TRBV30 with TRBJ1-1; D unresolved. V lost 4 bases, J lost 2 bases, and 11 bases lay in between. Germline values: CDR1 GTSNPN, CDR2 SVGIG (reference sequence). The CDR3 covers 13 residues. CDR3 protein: CAWKIQLNTEAFF. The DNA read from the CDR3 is TGTGCCTGGAAAATTCAACTTAACACTGAA.

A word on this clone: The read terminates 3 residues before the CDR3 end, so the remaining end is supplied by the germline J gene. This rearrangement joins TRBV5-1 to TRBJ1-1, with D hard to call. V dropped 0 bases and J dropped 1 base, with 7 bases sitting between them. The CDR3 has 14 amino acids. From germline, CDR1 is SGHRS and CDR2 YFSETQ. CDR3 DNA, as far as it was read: TGCGCCAGCAGCTTGGGGTCGGGGAACACTGAA. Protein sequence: CASSLGSGNTE. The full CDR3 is CASSLGSGNTEAFF.

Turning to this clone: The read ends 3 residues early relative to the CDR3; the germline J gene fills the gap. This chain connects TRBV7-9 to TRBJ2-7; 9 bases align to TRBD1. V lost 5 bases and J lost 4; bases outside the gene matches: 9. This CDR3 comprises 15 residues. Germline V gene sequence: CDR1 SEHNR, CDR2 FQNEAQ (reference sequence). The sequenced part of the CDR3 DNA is TGTGCCAGCAGCCACACCGACAGGGGGGGGTACGAG. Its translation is CASSHTDRGGYE. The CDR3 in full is CASSHTDRGGYEQYF.

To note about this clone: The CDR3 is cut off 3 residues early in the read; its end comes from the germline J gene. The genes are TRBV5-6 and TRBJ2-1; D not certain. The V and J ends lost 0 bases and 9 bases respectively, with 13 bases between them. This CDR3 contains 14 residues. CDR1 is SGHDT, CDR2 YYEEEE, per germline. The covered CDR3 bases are TGTGCCAGCAGCTTGGGTACCGCGGTAGGTGAG. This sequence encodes CASSLGTAVGE. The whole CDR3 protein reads CASSLGTAVGEQFF.

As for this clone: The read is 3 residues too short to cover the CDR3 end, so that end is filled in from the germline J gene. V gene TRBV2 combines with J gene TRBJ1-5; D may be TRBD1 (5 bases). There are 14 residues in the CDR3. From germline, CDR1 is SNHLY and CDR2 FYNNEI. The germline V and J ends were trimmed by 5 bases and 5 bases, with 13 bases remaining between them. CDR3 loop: CASSYDRQHQPQHF. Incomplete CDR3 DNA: TGTGCCAGCAGTTACGACAGACAACATCAGCCC.

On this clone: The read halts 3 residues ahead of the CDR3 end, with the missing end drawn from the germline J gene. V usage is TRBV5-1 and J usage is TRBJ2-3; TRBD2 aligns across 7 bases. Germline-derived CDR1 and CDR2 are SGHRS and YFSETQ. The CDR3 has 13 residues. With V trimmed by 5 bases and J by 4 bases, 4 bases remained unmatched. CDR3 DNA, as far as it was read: TGCGCCAGCAGATCGGGGGGTGCAGATACG. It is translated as CASRSGGADT. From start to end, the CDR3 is CASRSGGADTQYF. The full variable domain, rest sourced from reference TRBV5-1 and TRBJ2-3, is KAGVTQTPRYLIKTRGQQVTLSCSPISGHRSVSWYQQTPGQGLQFLFEYFSETQRNKGNFPGRFSGRQFSNSRSEMNVSTLELGDSALYLCASRSGGADTQYFGPGTRLTVL.

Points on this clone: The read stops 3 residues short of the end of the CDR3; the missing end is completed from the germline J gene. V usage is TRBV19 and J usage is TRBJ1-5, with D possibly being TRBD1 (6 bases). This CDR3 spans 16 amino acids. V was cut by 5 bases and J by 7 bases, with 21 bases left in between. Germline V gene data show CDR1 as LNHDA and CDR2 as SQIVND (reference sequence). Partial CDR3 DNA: TGTGCCAGTAGTCGGAACAGGGACCAGTCAAGGCAGCCC. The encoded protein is CASSRNRDQSRQP. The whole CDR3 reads CASSRNRDQSRQPQHF. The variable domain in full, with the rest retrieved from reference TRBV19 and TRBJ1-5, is DGGITQSPKYLFRKEGQNVTLSCEQNLNHDAMYWYRQDPGQGLRLIYYSQIVNDFQKGDIAEGYSVSREKKESFPLTVTSAQKNPTAFYLCASSRNRDQSRQPQHFGDGTRLSIL.

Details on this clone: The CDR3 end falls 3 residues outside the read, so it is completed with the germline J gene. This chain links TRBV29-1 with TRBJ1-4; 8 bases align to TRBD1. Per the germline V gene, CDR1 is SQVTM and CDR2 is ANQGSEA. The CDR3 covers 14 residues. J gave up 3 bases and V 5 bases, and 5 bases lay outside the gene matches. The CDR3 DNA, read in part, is TGCAGCGTTATGTCGGGACAGGCTAATGAAAAA. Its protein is CSVMSGQANEK. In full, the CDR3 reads CSVMSGQANEKLFF.

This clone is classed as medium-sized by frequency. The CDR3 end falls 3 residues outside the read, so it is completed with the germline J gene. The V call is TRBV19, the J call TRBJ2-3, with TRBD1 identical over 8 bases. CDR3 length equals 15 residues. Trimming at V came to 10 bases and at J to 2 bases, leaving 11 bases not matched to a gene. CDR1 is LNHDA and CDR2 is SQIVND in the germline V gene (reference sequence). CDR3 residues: CAISPGTGLTDTQYF. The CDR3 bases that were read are TGTGCCATTTCACCCGGGACAGGTCTCACAGATACG.

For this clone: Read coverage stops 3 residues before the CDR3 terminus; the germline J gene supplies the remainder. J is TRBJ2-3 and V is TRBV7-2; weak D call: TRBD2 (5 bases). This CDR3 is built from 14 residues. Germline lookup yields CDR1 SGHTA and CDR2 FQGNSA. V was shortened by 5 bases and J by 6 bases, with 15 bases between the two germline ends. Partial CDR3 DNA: TGTGCCAGCAGCCGAGAGGCTAGCATCGATACG. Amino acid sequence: CASSREASIDT. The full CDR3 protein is CASSREASIDTQYF.

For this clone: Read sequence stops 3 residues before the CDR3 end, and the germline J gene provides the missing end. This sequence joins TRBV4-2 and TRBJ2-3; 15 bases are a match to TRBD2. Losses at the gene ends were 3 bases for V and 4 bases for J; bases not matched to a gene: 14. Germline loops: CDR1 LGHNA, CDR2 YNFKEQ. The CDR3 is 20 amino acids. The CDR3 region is CASSQAGLAGGLGRPDTQYF. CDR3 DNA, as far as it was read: TGTGCCAGCAGCCAGGCTGGACTAGCGGGAGGGTTAGGGCGCCCAGATACG.

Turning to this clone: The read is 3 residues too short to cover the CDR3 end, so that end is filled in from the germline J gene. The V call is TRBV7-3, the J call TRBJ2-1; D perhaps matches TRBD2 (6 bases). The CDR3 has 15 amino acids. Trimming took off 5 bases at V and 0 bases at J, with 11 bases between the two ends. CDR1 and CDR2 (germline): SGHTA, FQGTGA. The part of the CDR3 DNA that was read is TGTGCCAGCAGCCGGAGGGGCAGCTCCTACAATGAG. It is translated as CASSRRGSSYNE. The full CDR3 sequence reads CASSRRGSSYNEQFF.

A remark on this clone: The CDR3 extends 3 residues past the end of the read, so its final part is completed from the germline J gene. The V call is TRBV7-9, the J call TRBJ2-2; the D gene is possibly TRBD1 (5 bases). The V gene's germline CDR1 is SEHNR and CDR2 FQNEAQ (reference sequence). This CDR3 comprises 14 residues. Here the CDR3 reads CASSLGTLNSPLFF. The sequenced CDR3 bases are TGTGCCAGCAGCTTAGGGACACTTAATTCACCG.

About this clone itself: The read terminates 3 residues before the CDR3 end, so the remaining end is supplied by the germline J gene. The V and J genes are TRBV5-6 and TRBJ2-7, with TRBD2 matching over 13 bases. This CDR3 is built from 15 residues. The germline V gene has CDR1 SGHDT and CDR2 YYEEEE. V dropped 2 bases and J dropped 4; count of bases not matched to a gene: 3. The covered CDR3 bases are TGTGCCAGCAGCTTAGGACTAGCGGGAGATTACGAG. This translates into CASSLGLAGDYE. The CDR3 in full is CASSLGLAGDYEQYF.

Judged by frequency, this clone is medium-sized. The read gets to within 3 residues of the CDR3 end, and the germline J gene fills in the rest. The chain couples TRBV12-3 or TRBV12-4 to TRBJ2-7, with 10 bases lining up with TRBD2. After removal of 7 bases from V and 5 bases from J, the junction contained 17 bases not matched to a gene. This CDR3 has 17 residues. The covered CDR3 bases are TGTGCCAGCACCCTAGAAGCGGGAGGGCCTATTTCCGACGAG. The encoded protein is CASTLEAGGPISDE. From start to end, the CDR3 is CASTLEAGGPISDEQYF.

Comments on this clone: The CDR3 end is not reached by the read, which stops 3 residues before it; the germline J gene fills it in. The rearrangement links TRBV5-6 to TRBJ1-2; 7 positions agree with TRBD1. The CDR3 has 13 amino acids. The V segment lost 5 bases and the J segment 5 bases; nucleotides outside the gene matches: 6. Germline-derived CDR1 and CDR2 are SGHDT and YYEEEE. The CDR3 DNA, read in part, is TGTGCCAGCAGTTTTACAGGGGCTTATGGC. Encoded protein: CASSFTGAYG. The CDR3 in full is CASSFTGAYGYTF.

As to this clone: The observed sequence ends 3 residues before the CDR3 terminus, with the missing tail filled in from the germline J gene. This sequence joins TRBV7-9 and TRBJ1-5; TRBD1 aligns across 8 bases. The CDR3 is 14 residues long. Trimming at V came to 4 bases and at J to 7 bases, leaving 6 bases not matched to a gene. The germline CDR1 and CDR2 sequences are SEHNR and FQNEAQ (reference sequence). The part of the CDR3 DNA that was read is TGTGCCAGCAGCTCCCCAGGGGGCGGCCAGCCC. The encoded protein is CASSSPGGGQP. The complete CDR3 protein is CASSSPGGGQPQHF. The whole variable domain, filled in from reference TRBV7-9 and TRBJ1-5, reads DTGVSQNPRHKITKRGQNVTFRCDPISEHNRLYWYRQTLGQGPEFLTYFQNEAQLEKSRLLSDRFSAERPKGSFSTLEIQRTEQGDSAMYLCASSSPGGGQPQHFGDGTRLSIL.

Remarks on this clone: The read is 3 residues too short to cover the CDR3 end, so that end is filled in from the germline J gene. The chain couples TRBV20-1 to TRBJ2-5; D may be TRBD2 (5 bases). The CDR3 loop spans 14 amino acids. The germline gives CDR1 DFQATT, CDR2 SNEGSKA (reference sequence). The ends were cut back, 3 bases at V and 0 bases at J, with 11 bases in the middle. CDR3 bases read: TGCAGTGCTAGCCCTAGCCCTTACCAAGAGACC. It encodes CSASPSPYQET. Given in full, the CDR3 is CSASPSPYQETQYF.

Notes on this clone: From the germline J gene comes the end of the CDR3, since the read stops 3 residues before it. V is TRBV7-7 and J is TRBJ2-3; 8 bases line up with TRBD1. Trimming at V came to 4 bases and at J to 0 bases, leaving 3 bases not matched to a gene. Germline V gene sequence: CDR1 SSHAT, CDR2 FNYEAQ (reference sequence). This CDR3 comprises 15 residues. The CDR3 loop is CASSSTGASTDTQYF. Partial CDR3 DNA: TGTGCCAGCAGCTCGACAGGGGCTAGCACAGATACG.

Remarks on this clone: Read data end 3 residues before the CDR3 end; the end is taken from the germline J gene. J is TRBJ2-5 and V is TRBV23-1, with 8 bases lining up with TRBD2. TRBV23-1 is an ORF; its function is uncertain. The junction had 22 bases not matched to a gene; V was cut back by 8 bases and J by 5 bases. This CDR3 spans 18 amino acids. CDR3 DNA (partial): TGCGCCAGCCTCACGTCTTGGCCAGCGGGGGCCGCGGGGGAGACC. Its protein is CASLTSWPAGAAGET. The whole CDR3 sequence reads CASLTSWPAGAAGETQYF.

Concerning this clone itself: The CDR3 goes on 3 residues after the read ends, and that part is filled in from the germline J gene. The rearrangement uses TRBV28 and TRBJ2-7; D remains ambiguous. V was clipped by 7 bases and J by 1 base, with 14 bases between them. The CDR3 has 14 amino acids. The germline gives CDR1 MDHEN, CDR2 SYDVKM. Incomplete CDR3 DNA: TGTGCCAGCAACACAGTTGCCTATTCCTACGAG. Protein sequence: CASNTVAYSYE. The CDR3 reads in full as CASNTVAYSYEQYF. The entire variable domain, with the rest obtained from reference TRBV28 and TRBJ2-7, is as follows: DVKVTQSSRYLVKRTGEKVFLECVQDMDHENMFWYRQDPGLGLRLIYFSYDVKMKEKGDIPEGYSVSREKKERFSLILESASTNQTSMYLCASNTVAYSYEQYFGPGTRLTVT.

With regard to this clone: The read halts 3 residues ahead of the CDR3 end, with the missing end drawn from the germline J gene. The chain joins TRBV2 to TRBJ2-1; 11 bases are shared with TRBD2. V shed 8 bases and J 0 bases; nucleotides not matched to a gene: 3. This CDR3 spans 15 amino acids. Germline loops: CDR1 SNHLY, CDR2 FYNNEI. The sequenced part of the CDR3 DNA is TGTGCCAGCCTAGCGGGGGGCGGCTCCTACAATGAG. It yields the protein CASLAGGGSYNE. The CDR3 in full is CASLAGGGSYNEQFF.